This T cell receptor (beta chain) was sequenced for a study of blood T cell repertoires in COVID-19. Here immunoSEQ multiplex PCR was the method, and the copy in TCRdb shows in-frame clones only, minus some. The sample carries 170,000 or so clones, roughly nine tenths recorded once. The sequencing input was PBMCs or T cells enriched from blood (not recorded which). The receptor was isolated from a woman aged 50 to 65 who had recovered from COVID-19.

The CDR3 loop reads CASSTAGLAGAYNEQFF. CDR3 in DNA: TGTGCCAGTAGTACCGCCGGACTAGCGGGAGCTTACAATGAGCAGTTCTTC. This rearrangement joins TRBV19 to TRBJ2-1; TRBD2 matches at 13 bases. With V trimmed by 4 bases and J by 4 bases, 7 bases remained unmatched. This CDR3 comprises 17 residues. Germline-derived CDR1 and CDR2 are LNHDA and SQIVND (reference sequence).